This record concerns one TCR beta chain sequence. The record originates from a study of blood T cell repertoires in COVID-19. Whole-study context: The United States, Italy and Spain supplied acute and convalescent COVID-19 samples. From T cells, B-cell-depleted T cells, or PBMCs came the material, which was cDNA or gDNA.

This CDR3 has 15 amino acids. J lost 10 bases, V lost 3 bases, and 10 bases had no gene match. Germline CDR1 reads LNHDA; CDR2 reads SQIVND (reference sequence). In the source study's methods: Reference gene primer amplification in the assay estimated nucleated cell counts. Libraries were prepared by immunoSEQ multiplex PCR; TCRdb keeps only in-frame clonotypes and omits some of them. The V and J calls and clone size were taken over from that table, and D and trimming were inferred from the DNA. This table holds roughly 80,000 clones, around 80% found once. V is TRBV19 and J is TRBJ2-1; 9 positions agree with TRBD2. The sample consisted of peripheral blood. The origin of this receptor is an elderly man with acute or convalescent COVID-19. CDR3 bases: TGTGCCAGTAGTATGGGACTAGCCGGGGTATCGGAGCAGTTCTTC. Its translation: CASSMGLAGVSEQFF.